One sample yielded the 6 T cell receptor beta chains listed below, sequenced in a study of T cells in Graves' hyperthyroidism and ophthalmopathy. Amplified regions were TCR beta CDR3 sequences from RNA transcripts. The HTBI primer set was used in a first-round RT-PCR of the TCR CDR3. TCRdb analysed the multiplex PCR reads with MiXCR anew, one entry per CDR3 protein. The sample consists of about 720,000 distinct CDR3 sequences, roughly 20% of them appearing once. The sequencing sample was made of blood. Receptors were obtained from a woman aged 45-65 years with Graves' hyperthyroidism that later progressed to Graves' ophthalmopathy.

This clonotype has a count of ten or more. The chain employs TRBV2 and TRBJ2-5; a possible D gene is TRBD2 (5 bases). The CDR3 runs to 12 residues. In germline, CDR1 is SNHLY, CDR2 FYNNEI. V was shortened by 10 bases and J by 5 bases, with 14 bases between the two germline ends. The CDR3 coding sequence is TGTGCCACCAACGGGGTGGGTGAGACCCAGTACTTC. Protein product: CATNGVGETQYF.

Only a few counts were recorded for this clonotype. This chain joins TRBV11-2 and TRBJ2-1, with D possibly matching TRBD2 (5 bases). The germline V gene has CDR1 SGHAT and CDR2 FQNNGV. V dropped 4 bases and J dropped 12 bases, with 16 bases sitting between them. The CDR3 is 13 amino acids. CDR3 protein: CASSSIRGDSQFF. CDR3 in DNA: TGTGCCAGCAGCTCGATTCGGGGAGATTCGCAGTTCTTC. Based on the CDR3 plus reference TRBV11-2 and TRBJ2-1, the full variable domain is EAGVAQSPRYKIIEKRQSVAFWCNPISGHATLYWYQQILGQGPKLLIQFQNNGVVDDSQLPKDRFSAERLKGVDSTLKIQPAKLEDSAVYLCASSSIRGDSQFFGPGTRLTVL.

This clonotype has at least ten counts. This sequence joins TRBV5-5 and TRBJ1-2; 11 nucleotides agree with TRBD1. CDR1 is SGHKS and CDR2 is YYEKEE in the germline V gene (reference sequence). After removal of 4 bases from V and 7 bases from J, the junction contained 3 bases not matched to a gene. The CDR3 consists of 13 residues. The CDR3: CASSIGQGAGYTF. Written as DNA, the CDR3 is TGTGCCAGCAGCATAGGACAGGGGGCTGGCTACACCTTC.

V and J are TRBV24-1 and TRBJ2-1; the match to TRBD2 covers 8 bases. J lost 15 bases, V lost 3 bases, and 12 bases had no gene match. Per germline, CDR1 KGHDR and CDR2 SFDVKD. The length of the CDR3 is 14 residues. The CDR3 nucleotides are TGTGCCACCAGTGATAAAAAGAGTGGGACTAGTAGGTTCTTC. It is translated as CATSDKKSGTSRFF.

J is TRBJ2-5 and V is TRBV7-9; 7 nucleotides agree with TRBD1. The CDR3 runs to 16 residues. The V gene end was trimmed by 8 bases and the J gene end by 3 bases; junction bases not matched to a gene: 15. Germline CDR1 is SEHNR and CDR2 is FQNEAQ (reference sequence). CDR3 sequence (DNA): TGTGCCAGCTGCGACCGGGACAGAGGTTCTGAAGAGACCCAGTACTTC. It yields the protein CASCDRDRGSEETQYF.

The chain has TRBV20-1 and TRBJ1-4; TRBD1 might be the D (5 bases). V lost 6 bases, J lost 3 bases, and 14 bases lay in between. The CDR3 sequence is 14 residues long. In germline, CDR1 is DFQATT, CDR2 SNEGSKA (reference sequence). The CDR3 reads CSATGGVSNEKLFF. The CDR3 region has the DNA TGCAGTGCGACCGGGGGGGTCTCTAATGAAAAACTGTTTTTT.